This T cell receptor (beta chain) was obtained from a study of preoperative IRX-2 immunotherapy in early breast cancer. Noted treatment: preoperative locoregional IRX-2 cytokine immunotherapy. This phase Ib study tested locoregional IRX-2 cytokine immunotherapy given before surgery. V gave up 1 base and J gave up 4 bases; unmatched junction bases: 20. CDR1 and CDR2 from the germline V gene are LGHNA and YNFKEQ. The CDR3 has 20 residues. Some clones are missing from TCRdb's copy, which holds only in-frame ones; the method was immunoSEQ multiplex PCR. This sample yields 20,000 to 30,000 clones, of which 80% to 90% are seen a single time; approximately 9% belongs to the top ten.

The clonotype comes from a human donor with breast cancer. Sequencing was performed on tumor tissue, taken after IRX-2 immunotherapy. This chain links TRBV4-2 with TRBJ2-5, with 8 bases matching TRBD1. The CDR3 region is CASSQARGLMAGSLVETQYF. The CDR3 DNA follows: TGTGCCAGCAGCCAAGCCAGGGGGCTGATGGCGGGAAGTTTGGTAGAGACCCAGTACTTC.